The 5 T cell receptor beta chains presented below share a single source sample, sequenced in a study of blood T cell repertoires in COVID-19. The repertoire was sequenced with immunoSEQ multiplex PCR; TCRdb's copy has only in-frame clones and lacks some. The sample comprises roughly 110,000 clones, roughly 84% of which are singletons, and roughly 4.4% rests with the top ten. The sequenced sample consisted of peripheral blood. The receptors shown here come from a human donor in a cohort sampled during active COVID-19.

The chain joins TRBV5-4 to TRBJ2-5; 7 bases match TRBD2. The junction had 7 bases not matched to a gene; V was cut back by 4 bases and J by 4 bases. Looked up from germline, CDR1 is SGHNT and CDR2 is YYREEE (reference sequence). This CDR3 is 14 amino acids long. CDR3 protein: CASSETSVGETQYF. CDR3 bases: TGTGCCAGCAGCGAAACTAGCGTCGGAGAGACCCAGTACTTC.

This clone was counted between two and nine times. This CDR3 reads CASSTLGTTAEQFF. In DNA, the CDR3 is TGCGCCAGCAGCACCCTCGGGACTACAGCTGAGCAGTTCTTC. The rearrangement uses TRBV5-1 and TRBJ2-1; 7 bases line up with TRBD2. V lost 4 bases to trimming and J lost 9 bases; unmatched junction nucleotides: 10. From germline, CDR1 is SGHRS and CDR2 YFSETQ. There are 14 residues in the CDR3.

The V and J genes are TRBV7-9 and TRBJ1-6; a possible D gene is TRBD1 (6 bases). Germline V gives CDR1 SEHNR, CDR2 FQNEAQ (reference sequence). The V end lost 5 bases, the J end lost 5 bases, and 13 bases lay between the germline ends. There are 15 residues in the CDR3. The CDR3 loop is CASSLGTTNNSPLHF. The CDR3 coding sequence is TGTGCCAGCAGCCTTGGGACAACCAATAATTCACCCCTCCACTTT.

This clone has just one count. V is TRBV29-1 and J is TRBJ2-5, with D uncertain. CDR1 is SQVTM and CDR2 is ANQGSEA in the germline V gene. The V gene lost 4 bases and the J gene lost 4 bases, with 7 bases spanning the gap. The CDR3 is 11 amino acids. The chain's CDR3 is CSVGRRETQYF. The CDR3 DNA is TGCAGCGTTGGGAGAAGAGAGACCCAGTACTTC.

V usage is TRBV10-3 and J usage is TRBJ2-5; 10 bases are shared with TRBD2. V dropped 2 bases and J dropped 4; count of bases not matched to a gene: 10. Germline lookup yields CDR1 ENHRY and CDR2 SYGVKD. This CDR3 has 17 residues. The CDR3, as DNA: TGTGCCATCAGTGAGGACCTTCTAGCGGGAGAAGGAGAGACCCAGTACTTC. This gives the protein CAISEDLLAGEGETQYF.